The sequence of this T cell receptor beta chain was determined in a study of post-analysis software for immune sequencing data. Study-wide context: The disease courses spanned relapsing-remitting, secondary progressive and progressive-relapsing forms of multiple sclerosis. The study's findings and limits: Significantly decreased normalized Chao1 diversity was recorded for multiple sclerosis patients relative to controls. In patients, TRBV5-6, TRBV5-1 and TRBV20-1 belonged to four or five TRBV segments found more frequently than in controls. Samples from a shared batch, those prepared together, strongly co-clustered by F measure.

TCR beta cDNA libraries included unique molecular identifiers. From roughly 1 to 10 million T cells, 550,000 or so cDNA molecules were obtained. One entry per CDR3 protein results from TCRdb running MiXCR on the PCR reads. The sample comprises about 560,000 distinct CDR3 sequences, about 44% of which are singletons, and 1.5% to 2% rests with the top ten. With 4 bases clipped from V and 1 base from J, the junction kept 6 bases outside the gene matches. The CDR3 runs 15 residues. Germline CDR1 and CDR2: SGHRS and YFSETQ. About this clonotype: Its antigen is as yet unknown.

The sample comprised blood. This TCR was recovered from a girl aged 5 to 17 with multiple sclerosis. The rearrangement joins TRBV5-1 to TRBJ2-3, with TRBD1 matching 7 bases. CDR3 bases: TGCGCCAGCAGCGCTGGTCAGGGGGGCACAGATACGCAGTATTTT. Translation: CASSAGQGGTDTQYF.